The 32 T cell receptor beta chains below all came from one sample that was sequenced in a study of T cell responses to AZD1222 COVID-19 vaccine. The table came from immunoSEQ multiplex PCR; TCRdb's copy has only in-frame clones and leaves some out. The data show tens of thousands of clones, roughly 85% seen once. The sequencing here drew on peripheral blood, taken on day 0 of MenACWY control vaccination. The receptor source for this set is an adult in good health.

This clone was counted a single time. This sequence joins TRBV29-1 and TRBJ2-3; D not resolved. The CDR3 runs to 14 residues. Between the trimmed V and J ends, which lost 0 bases and 0 bases, there was a span of 7 bases. Germline V lookup: CDR1 SQVTM, CDR2 ANQGSEA. This chain's CDR3 is CSVEDGSSTDTQYF. The CDR3 region has the DNA TGCAGCGTTGAAGACGGTTCGAGCACAGATACGCAGTATTTT.

V is TRBV30 and J is TRBJ1-6; 11 bases align to TRBD1. Trimming removed 5 bases from V and 9 bases from J; junction bases left unmatched: 3. The CDR3 is made up of 13 amino acids. Germline CDR1 and CDR2: GTSNPN and SVGIG (reference sequence). CDR3 sequence (DNA): TGTGCCTGGGAGGGACAGGGGGTTTCACCCCTCCACTTT. Translated: CAWEGQGVSPLHF.

The gene calls are TRBV25-1 and TRBJ2-7, with D possibly TRBD2 on 6 matching bases. Trimming left V 6 bases short and J 0 bases short, with 12 bases between. Germline values: CDR1 MGHDK, CDR2 SYGVNS. The CDR3 loop spans 14 amino acids. In DNA form, the CDR3 reads TGTGCCAGCAGGGGGGACTCGATCTCCTACGAGCAGTACTTC. Protein: CASRGDSISYEQYF.

This chain joins TRBV4-3 and TRBJ2-7; D tentatively reads TRBD1 or TRBD2 (6 bases each). Germline CDR1 is LGHNA and CDR2 is YSLEER. With 0 bases removed from V and 4 bases from J, the gap between germline ends came to 10 bases. This CDR3 spans 14 amino acids. CDR3: CASSQDRGPYEQYF. The CDR3 coding sequence is TGCGCCAGCAGCCAAGATCGGGGGCCTTACGAGCAGTACTTC.

V and J are TRBV7-9 and TRBJ2-1, with D possibly called TRBD1 or TRBD2 (6 bases each). The CDR3 contains 14 residues. Germline CDR1 reads SEHNR; CDR2 reads FQNEAQ (reference sequence). V shed 3 bases and J shed 10 bases, with 16 bases lying between them. The CDR3 DNA is TGTGCCAGCAGCTTCAGGGGACTCGCTCGGGAGCAGTTCTTC. As protein: CASSFRGLAREQFF.

The rearrangement joins TRBV19 to TRBJ1-1; TRBD1 aligns across 8 bases. Looked up from germline, CDR1 is LNHDA and CDR2 is SQIVND (reference sequence). Losses at the gene ends were 6 bases for V and 4 bases for J; bases not matched to a gene: 13. This CDR3 has 16 amino acids. DNA of the CDR3: TGTGCCAGTAGCGTTGCAGGGGGCGCAGGGGGCACTGAAGCTTTCTTT. Its protein is CASSVAGGAGGTEAFF. The full variable domain, rest sourced from reference TRBV19 and TRBJ1-1, is DGGITQSPKYLFRKEGQNVTLSCEQNLNHDAMYWYRQDPGQGLRLIYYSQIVNDFQKGDIAEGYSVSREKKESFPLTVTSAQKNPTAFYLCASSVAGGAGGTEAFFGQGTRLTVV.

This chain uses TRBV4-2 with TRBJ1-3, with D perhaps matching TRBD1 (5 bases). This CDR3 region has 16 residues. V was trimmed by 4 bases and J by 0 bases, leaving 13 bases between them. CDR1 is LGHNA, CDR2 YNFKEQ, per germline. The CDR3 region is CASSPDTGNSGNTIYF. The CDR3 coding sequence is TGTGCCAGCAGCCCGGACACCGGGAACTCTGGAAACACCATATATTTT.

J is TRBJ2-1 and V is TRBV11-2, with 9 nucleotides matching TRBD2. Germline V gene lookup returns CDR1 SGHAT and CDR2 FQNNGV. The CDR3 spans 17 residues. V lost 0 bases to trimming and J lost 8 bases; unmatched junction nucleotides: 11. In DNA, the CDR3 is TGTGCCAGCAGCTTAGATCCCTCAAGCGGGAGGCTCGATGAGCAGTTCTTC. It encodes CASSLDPSSGRLDEQFF.

This chain links TRBV9 with TRBJ2-7, with 13 positions matching TRBD2. After removal of 0 bases from V and 2 bases from J, the junction contained 5 bases not matched to a gene. The V gene's germline CDR1 is SGDLS and CDR2 YYNGEE. The CDR3 totals 17 residues. The CDR3 DNA reads TGTGCCAGCAGCGTAGCTACGGGACTAGCGGGGACCTACGAGCAGTACTTC. Protein sequence: CASSVATGLAGTYEQYF.

This clone was observed a single time. The V gene is TRBV5-1, the J gene TRBJ2-7; TRBD2 matches 7 bases. J gave up 2 bases and V 3 bases, and 11 bases lay outside the gene matches. Germline values: CDR1 SGHRS, CDR2 YFSETQ. The CDR3 sequence is 16 residues long. CDR3 bases: TGCGCCAGCAGCTGGGACGGGGGGACGGCCACCTACGAGCAGTACTTC. Protein product: CASSWDGGTATYEQYF.

The sample holds one count of this clone. The chain carries TRBV24-1 and TRBJ1-2; D uncertain. The CDR3 has 13 residues. The germline CDR1 and CDR2 sequences are KGHDR and SFDVKD. V lost 4 bases to trimming and J lost 1 base, with 6 bases between them. The DNA for the CDR3 is TGTGCCACCAGTGACAACCGTAACTATGGCTACACCTTC. Amino acids: CATSDNRNYGYTF.

This sequence joins TRBV5-4 and TRBJ2-5; TRBD2 agrees at 9 bases. Germline V lookup: CDR1 SGHNT, CDR2 YYREEE (reference sequence). This CDR3 has 15 amino acids. The junction had 7 bases not matched to a gene; V was cut back by 4 bases and J by 3 bases. The CDR3 loop is CASSPLAGIKETQYF. For the CDR3, the DNA is TGTGCCAGCAGCCCCCTAGCGGGGATCAAAGAGACCCAGTACTTC.

The V and J genes are TRBV28 and TRBJ1-2, with D perhaps TRBD1 (5 bases). Deletions cut 6 bases from V and 6 bases from J, with 23 bases between. In germline, CDR1 is MDHEN, CDR2 SYDVKM. CDR3 length: 16 residues. The CDR3 loop is CASSHAGLKRSDGYTF. CDR3 bases: TGTGCCAGCAGCCATGCGGGACTGAAGAGATCGGATGGCTACACCTTC.

The chain employs TRBV7-9 and TRBJ2-2; possible D gene TRBD2, 5 bases. Germline V gene data show CDR1 as SEHNR and CDR2 as FQNEAQ (reference sequence). The CDR3 extends over 12 amino acids. V lost 7 bases, J lost 8 bases, and 11 bases lay in between. The CDR3 loop reads CASTEVKGELFF. CDR3 in DNA: TGTGCCAGCACGGAGGTGAAGGGGGAGCTGTTTTTT.

DNA of the CDR3: TGCGCCAGCAGATCTGGCGAAGAGCAGTTCTTC. This codes for CASRSGEEQFF. The V gene is TRBV5-1, the J gene TRBJ2-1; no definite D call. This CDR3 contains 11 residues. Germline values: CDR1 SGHRS, CDR2 YFSETQ. Trimming left V 5 bases short and J 10 bases short, with 10 bases between.

On this clone itself: A junction end diverges from the germline sequence, so it may reflect a read error. The chain is built from TRBV18 and TRBJ2-2; 10 nucleotides align to TRBD1. Per the germline V gene, CDR1 is KGHSH and CDR2 is LQKENI. The CDR3 is 17 amino acids. The CDR3 DNA reads as TGTGCCAGCTCATCACCGACAGGGGGCCCGAACACCGGGGAGCTGTTTTTT. This encodes CASSSPTGGPNTGELFF.

This sequence joins TRBV4-3 and TRBJ1-6; D is possibly TRBD1 (5 bases). The CDR3 has 15 amino acids. Germline CDR1 and CDR2: LGHNA and YSLEER. V was trimmed by 0 bases and J by 7 bases, leaving 10 bases between them. The CDR3 bases are TGCGCCAGCAGCCAAGAAGCCCAGGGAAATTCACCCCTCCACTTT. This sequence encodes CASSQEAQGNSPLHF.

CDR3 nucleotides: TGTGCCAGCAGTGAAGCCGCCGGGACACATACTCTTTATAATTCACCCCTCCACTTT. Its translation is CASSEAAGTHTLYNSPLHF. This rearrangement joins TRBV28 to TRBJ1-6; tentative D call: TRBD1 (6 bases). This CDR3 contains 19 residues. Germline CDR1 reads MDHEN; CDR2 reads SYDVKM. V was cut by 5 bases and J by 4 bases, with 24 bases left in between.

The chain joins TRBV7-8 to TRBJ2-2; 9 nucleotides agree with TRBD2. The V gene's germline CDR1 is SGHVS and CDR2 FQNEAQ. The CDR3 is 16 amino acids. V shed 5 bases, J shed 5 bases, and the junction held 9 bases outside the gene matches. In nucleotides, the CDR3 is TGTGCCAGCAGCCCCCTTAGCGGGAGCGGAACCGGGGAGCTGTTTTTT. This sequence encodes CASSPLSGSGTGELFF.

The chain recombines TRBV7-2 with TRBJ2-2; D gene unclear. This CDR3 contains 17 residues. Germline values: CDR1 SGHTA, CDR2 FQGNSA. The ends were cut back, 2 bases at V and 7 bases at J, with 20 bases in the middle. CDR3 in amino acids: CASSLSRVPERGGELFF. CDR3 sequence (DNA): TGTGCCAGCAGCTTAAGTCGGGTCCCCGAACGCGGCGGGGAGCTGTTTTTT.

This clone was observed many times. This chain uses TRBV11-3 with TRBJ1-3, with TRBD1 matching 7 bases. With V trimmed by 5 bases and J by 2 bases, 6 bases remained unmatched. Germline CDR1 SGHNT, CDR2 YENEEA. This CDR3 is built from 15 residues. CDR3 bases: TGTGCCAGCAGCCCAGCGACAGGGCCTGGAAACACCATATATTTT. Amino acid sequence: CASSPATGPGNTIYF.

The V call is TRBV7-8, the J call TRBJ2-7; 8 nucleotides line up with TRBD1. With 3 bases clipped from V and 3 bases from J, the junction kept 4 bases outside the gene matches. The CDR3 totals 14 residues. Germline CDR1 and CDR2: SGHVS and FQNEAQ. As DNA, the CDR3 is TGTGCCAGCAGCTTGGACAGGGCGAACTACGAGCAGTACTTC. Its protein product is CASSLDRANYEQYF.

V is TRBV27 and J is TRBJ1-2; D is uncertain. Per the germline V gene, CDR1 is MNHEY and CDR2 is SMNVEV (reference sequence). The V end lost 0 bases, the J end lost 4 bases, and 9 bases lay between the germline ends. CDR3 size: 14 residues. The CDR3 is CASSLSLGSYGYTF. The CDR3 coding sequence is TGTGCCAGCAGTTTATCGCTCGGGAGCTATGGCTACACCTTC.

The chain carries TRBV19 and TRBJ2-7; 14 bases agree with TRBD2. The junction had 4 bases not matched to a gene; V was cut back by 3 bases and J by 6 bases. The CDR3 is 15 residues long. The germline gives CDR1 LNHDA, CDR2 SQIVND (reference sequence). In DNA form, the CDR3 reads TGTGCCAGTAGTATCCGGACTAGCGGGAGGATCGAGCAGTACTTC. Protein sequence: CASSIRTSGRIEQYF.

V and J are TRBV5-8 and TRBJ1-2; possibly TRBD1 for D (5 bases). Germline V gene data show CDR1 as SGHTS and CDR2 as YDEGEE. There are 15 residues in the CDR3. V dropped 0 bases and J dropped 4 bases, with 13 bases sitting between them. CDR3 in DNA: TGTGCCAGCAGCTTGGGGGGACGCAAGTCCTATGGCTACACCTTC. This gives the protein CASSLGGRKSYGYTF.

This clone was seen a handful of times. This chain joins TRBV7-9 and TRBJ2-1, with 10 bases aligning to TRBD1. The germline V gene has CDR1 SEHNR and CDR2 FQNEAQ (reference sequence). CDR3 length: 15 amino acids. Losses at the gene ends were 5 bases for V and 7 bases for J; bases not matched to a gene: 8. DNA of the CDR3: TGTGCCAGCAGCCACAGACAGGGGGCAGCGAATGAGCAGTTCTTC. It yields the protein CASSHRQGAANEQFF.

The V gene is TRBV29-1, the J gene TRBJ1-1, with 8 positions matching TRBD1. CDR3 length equals 12 residues. V was pared by 3 bases and J by 3 bases, with 0 bases of the junction left unmatched. Per germline, CDR1 SQVTM and CDR2 ANQGSEA. In DNA form, the CDR3 reads TGCAGCGTTGAGACAGGGGACACTGAAGCTTTCTTT. Translated, it gives CSVETGDTEAFF.

V and J are TRBV6-5 and TRBJ2-7, with TRBD2 identical over 8 bases. CDR1 and CDR2 (germline): MNHEY, SVGAGI. The J segment lost 3 bases and the V segment lost 7 bases, leaving 11 bases of the junction unmatched. This CDR3 spans 15 amino acids. The CDR3 loop is CASTSNRLANYEQYF. The CDR3 bases are TGTGCCAGCACCTCCAATCGACTAGCGAACTACGAGCAGTACTTC.

This clone was counted a single time. This chain connects TRBV27 to TRBJ1-3; tentative D call: TRBD1 (5 bases). V was clipped by 2 bases and J by 3 bases, with 14 bases between them. The CDR3 length is 16 residues. Per the germline V gene, CDR1 is MNHEY and CDR2 is SMNVEV (reference sequence). The CDR3 sequence is CASSLTPGLYGNTIYF. The CDR3 nucleotides read TGTGCCAGCAGTTTAACTCCGGGACTGTATGGAAACACCATATATTTT.

The chain has TRBV28 and TRBJ2-7, with TRBD2 identical over 8 bases. CDR3 size: 14 residues. CDR1 and CDR2 (germline): MDHEN, SYDVKM. J gave up 6 bases and V 1 base, and 5 bases lay outside the gene matches. Here the CDR3 DNA reads TGTGCCAGCAGTTTATTAGCGGGATCTGCCGAGCAGTACTTC. This translates into CASSLLAGSAEQYF.

The chain combines TRBV18 with TRBJ1-5; D uncertain. The CDR3 sequence is 16 residues long. The V gene's germline CDR1 is KGHSH and CDR2 LQKENI. The V gene lost 1 base and the J gene lost 1 base, with 11 bases spanning the gap. CDR3 loop: CASSPREGASNQPQHF. The CDR3 nucleotides are TGTGCCAGCTCACCACGAGAGGGAGCGAGCAATCAGCCCCAGCATTTT.

The V gene is TRBV24-1, the J gene TRBJ2-1; 7 bases agree with TRBD2. Germline CDR1 reads KGHDR; CDR2 reads SFDVKD. V lost 5 bases to trimming and J lost 1 base; unmatched junction nucleotides: 4. The CDR3 contains 15 residues. CDR3: CATSVWGGSYNEQFF. As DNA, the CDR3 is TGTGCCACCAGTGTCTGGGGGGGATCCTACAATGAGCAGTTCTTC.